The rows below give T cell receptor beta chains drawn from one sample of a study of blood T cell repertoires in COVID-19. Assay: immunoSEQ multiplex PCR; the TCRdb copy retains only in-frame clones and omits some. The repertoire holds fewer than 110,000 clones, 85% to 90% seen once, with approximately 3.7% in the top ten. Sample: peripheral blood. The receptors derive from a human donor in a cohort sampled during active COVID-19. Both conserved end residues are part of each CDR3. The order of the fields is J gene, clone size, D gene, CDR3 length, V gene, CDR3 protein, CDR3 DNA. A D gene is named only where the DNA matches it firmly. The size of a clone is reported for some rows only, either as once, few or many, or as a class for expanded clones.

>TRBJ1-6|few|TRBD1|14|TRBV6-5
CASRSGGPNSPLHF
TGTGCCAGCAGGTCAGGGGGTCCCAATTCACCCCTCCACTTT
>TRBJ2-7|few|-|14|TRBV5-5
CASSLVAQTYEQYF
TGTGCCAGCAGCTTAGTGGCCCAAACCTACGAGCAGTACTTC
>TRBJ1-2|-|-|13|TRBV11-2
CASSFRGKDGYTF
TGTGCCAGCAGCTTTCGGGGGAAAGATGGCTACACCTTC
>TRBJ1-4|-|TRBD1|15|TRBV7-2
CASSPGQGRWEKLFF
TGTGCCAGCAGCCCGGGACAGGGGAGATGGGAAAAACTGTTTTTT
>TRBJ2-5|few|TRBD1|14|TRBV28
CASSQLNRGETQYF
TGTGCCAGCAGCCAACTAAACAGGGGGGAGACCCAGTACTTC
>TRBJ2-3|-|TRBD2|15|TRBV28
CASSPPSGRADTQYF
TGTGCCAGCAGTCCCCCAAGCGGGAGGGCAGATACGCAGTATTTT
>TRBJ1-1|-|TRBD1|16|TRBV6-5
CASSYRDRGRRTEAFF
TGTGCCAGCAGTTACAGGGACAGGGGGCGTCGGACTGAAGCTTTCTTT
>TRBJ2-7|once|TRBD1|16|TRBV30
CAWSGTGVTRSYEQYF
TGTGCCTGGAGCGGGACAGGGGTAACCCGATCCTACGAGCAGTACTTC
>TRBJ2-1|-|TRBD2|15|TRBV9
CASSAGLAGSNEQFF
TGTGCCAGCAGCGCGGGACTAGCGGGCTCCAATGAGCAGTTCTTC
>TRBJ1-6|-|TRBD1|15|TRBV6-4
CASRAGQGWSSPLHF
TGTGCCAGCAGGGCTGGACAGGGGTGGTCGTCACCCCTCCACTTT
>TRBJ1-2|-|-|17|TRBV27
CASSSPGAGKSYYGYTF
TGTGCCAGCAGTTCTCCTGGGGCAGGGAAGTCGTACTATGGCTACACCTTC
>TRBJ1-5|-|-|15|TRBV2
CASSEAGGVGQPQHF
TGTGCCAGCAGCGAAGCTGGGGGGGTAGGTCAGCCCCAGCATTTT
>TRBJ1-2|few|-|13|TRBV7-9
CASSPGGSYGYTF
TGTGCCAGCAGCCCCGGAGGGTCCTATGGCTACACCTTC
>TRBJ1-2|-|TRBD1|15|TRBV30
CAWSPGQGANYGYTF
TGTGCCTGGAGTCCTGGACAGGGGGCTAACTATGGCTACACCTTC
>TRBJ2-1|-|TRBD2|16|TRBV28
CASSLFTSGSKNEQFF
TGTGCCAGCAGTTTATTCACCAGCGGGAGTAAGAATGAGCAGTTCTTC
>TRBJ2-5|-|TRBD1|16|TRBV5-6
CASSLALDRGGETQYF
TGTGCCAGCAGCTTGGCCCTGGACAGGGGAGGGGAGACCCAGTACTTC
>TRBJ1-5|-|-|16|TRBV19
CASTRRYAYSNQPQHF
TGTGCCAGTACTAGGAGGTACGCGTATAGCAATCAGCCCCAGCATTTT
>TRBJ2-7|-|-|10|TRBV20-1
CSAPSREQYF
TGCAGTGCTCCGAGTCGAGAGCAGTACTTC
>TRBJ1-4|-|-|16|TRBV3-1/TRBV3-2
CASSPRDTATNEKLFF
TGTGCCAGCAGCCCCCGGGACACCGCAACTAATGAAAAACTGTTTTTT
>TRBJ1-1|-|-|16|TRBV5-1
CASRRSPRVGNTEAFF
TGCGCCAGCAGGCGCAGCCCCAGGGTCGGGAACACTGAAGCTTTCTTT
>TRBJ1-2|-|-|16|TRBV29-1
CSVMRRGSGTNYGYTF
TGCAGCGTTATGAGGAGGGGGAGCGGGACTAACTATGGCTACACCTTC
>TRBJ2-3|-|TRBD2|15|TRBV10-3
CATNPSGTSTDTQYF
TGTGCCACCAACCCTAGCGGCACTAGCACAGATACGCAGTATTTT
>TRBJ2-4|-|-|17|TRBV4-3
CASSQDPRHPAKNIQYF
TGCGCCAGCAGCCAAGACCCGCGACACCCAGCCAAAAACATTCAGTACTTC
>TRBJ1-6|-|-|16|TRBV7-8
CASSLALSHPNSPLHF
TGTGCCAGCAGCTTAGCCCTATCTCACCCTAATTCACCCCTCCACTTT
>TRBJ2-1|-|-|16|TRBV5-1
CASSLGALSSYNEQFF
TGCGCCAGCAGCTTGGGGGCGTTAAGCTCCTACAATGAGCAGTTCTTC
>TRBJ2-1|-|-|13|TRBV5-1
CASSRRTVNEQFF
TGCGCCAGCAGCCGTAGGACAGTTAATGAGCAGTTCTTC
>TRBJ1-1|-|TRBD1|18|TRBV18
CASSPPGQGTIMNTEAFF
TGTGCCAGCTCACCACCAGGACAGGGGACGATCATGAACACTGAAGCTTTCTTT
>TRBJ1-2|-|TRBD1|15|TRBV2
CASSPTTTGGHGYTF
TGTGCCAGCAGTCCTACGACGACAGGGGGCCATGGCTACACCTTC
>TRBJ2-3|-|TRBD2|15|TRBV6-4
CASSDEGAGTDTQYF
TGTGCCAGCAGTGACGAGGGAGCGGGAACAGATACGCAGTATTTT
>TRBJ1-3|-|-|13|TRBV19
CASSTSGLDTIYF
TGTGCCAGTTCGACCTCAGGGTTGGACACCATATATTTT
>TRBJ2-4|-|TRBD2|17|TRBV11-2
CASSPSGGGLAKNIQYF
TGTGCCAGCAGCCCTAGCGGGGGGGGGCTAGCCAAAAACATTCAGTACTTC
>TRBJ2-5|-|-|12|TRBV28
CASRERQETQYF
TGTGCCAGCCGCGAGAGGCAAGAGACCCAGTACTTC
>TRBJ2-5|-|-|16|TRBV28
CASSFPFGHIQETQYF
TGTGCCAGCAGTTTCCCCTTTGGACACATTCAAGAGACCCAGTACTTC